This note documents a single T cell receptor beta chain sequence. Its antigen remains unknown. The data stem from a study of cytomegalovirus exposure and HLA in healthy donors. Study summary: In an early release, HLA-typed donors contributed about 79 million unique TCR sequences.

The study sampled nominally healthy donors, though unrecorded immune exposures were likely. 60 Vbeta and 13 Jbeta primers were used in PCR. Profiled with immunoSEQ multiplex PCR; TCRdb holds only in-frame clones, not every one. The table has 200,000 to 250,000 clones, about 84% seen once. The germline V gene has CDR1 SGHVS and CDR2 FQNEAQ. V lost 6 bases and J lost 4, with 30 bases in between. The CDR3 is made up of 19 amino acids. The study's findings and limits: Cytomegalovirus association was listed for under 200 TCR beta chains.

This chain joins TRBV7-8 and TRBJ2-5, with D perhaps matching TRBD1 (5 bases). The origin of this receptor is a human donor in good health. The sample comprised PBMCs. This chain's CDR3 is CASSLQWRQPTGRGETQYF. In DNA, the CDR3 is TGTGCCAGCAGTCTACAATGGAGACAACCGACCGGAAGGGGAGAGACCCAGTACTTC. Looking up the rest from reference TRBV7-8 and TRBJ2-5 gives the full variable domain: GAGVSQSPRYKVAKRGQDVALRCDPISGHVSLFWYQQALGQGPEFLTYFQNEAQLDKSGLPSDRFFAERPEGSVSTLKIQRTQQEDSAVYLCASSLQWRQPTGRGETQYFGPGTRLLVL.